The 23 T cell receptor beta chains reported below all come from one sample, sequenced in a study of T cell changes during pregnancy in multiple sclerosis. Repertoires were generated with immunoSEQ multiplex PCR, while TCRdb's copy carries only in-frame clones and drops some. This table has tens of thousands of clones, 85% to 95% appearing once. Source: CD8+ T cells from peripheral blood mononuclear cells, taken in the third trimester of pregnancy. The receptors stem from a female donor with multiple sclerosis, enrolled in a pregnancy study.

V gene TRBV2 combines with J gene TRBJ2-7; D remains unclear. CDR3 size: 10 residues. Germline V CDR1 and CDR2: SNHLY, FYNNEI. V was trimmed by 4 bases and J by 7 bases, leaving 5 bases between them. CDR3 protein: CASSGREQYF. In DNA form, the CDR3 reads TGTGCCAGCAGTGGCAGGGAGCAGTACTTC.

The V gene is TRBV5-1, the J gene TRBJ2-1, with 7 bases fitting TRBD1. This CDR3 comprises 14 residues. Per the germline V gene, CDR1 is SGHRS and CDR2 is YFSETQ. The ends lost 6 bases at V and 4 bases at J; junction bases unmatched: 7. The CDR3 protein is CASNPTGEYNEQFF. In DNA form, the CDR3 reads TGCGCCAGCAACCCAACAGGGGAATACAATGAGCAGTTCTTC.

J is TRBJ2-2 and V is TRBV27, with D perhaps matching TRBD1 (7 bases). The CDR3 covers 16 residues. With 5 bases removed from V and 1 base from J, the gap between germline ends came to 14 bases. The V gene's germline CDR1 is MNHEY and CDR2 SMNVEV (reference sequence). CDR3 bases: TGTGCCAGCAGTCTGAGACAGGGACTGAACACCGGGGAGCTGTTTTTT. It encodes CASSLRQGLNTGELFF.

This clone was seen once. The chain links TRBV5-5 to TRBJ2-3; a weak D match, TRBD2 (6 bases). In germline, CDR1 is SGHKS, CDR2 YYEKEE (reference sequence). Trimming stripped 2 bases from V and 4 bases from J, with 14 bases between. This CDR3 contains 15 residues. The CDR3 sequence is CASSFVGGAADTQYF. The CDR3 DNA is TGTGCCAGCAGCTTTGTGGGAGGCGCGGCAGATACGCAGTATTTT.

This rearrangement joins TRBV13 to TRBJ2-1; a weak D match, TRBD2 (6 bases). The length of the CDR3 is 15 residues. CDR1 and CDR2 (germline): PRHDT, FYEKMQ (reference sequence). V shed 0 bases and J shed 9 bases, with 15 bases lying between them. The CDR3 spells CASSLGPRGYGEQFF. The CDR3 DNA reads as TGTGCCAGCAGCTTAGGCCCCCGGGGGTACGGTGAGCAGTTCTTC.

The chain is built from TRBV30 and TRBJ2-3; D remains unclear. This CDR3 spans 13 amino acids. The germline gives CDR1 GTSNPN, CDR2 SVGIG (reference sequence). V was pared by 1 base and J by 2 bases, with 7 bases between. CDR3 amino acids: CAWSDSYTDTQYF. The CDR3, as DNA: TGTGCCTGGAGTGACTCCTACACAGATACGCAGTATTTT.

J is TRBJ1-2 and V is TRBV4-3; D is unresolved. Trimming removed 5 bases at V and 4 bases at J, with 11 bases between. CDR1 is LGHNA, CDR2 YSLEER, per germline. The CDR3 consists of 13 residues. The CDR3 loop reads CASSTSTGYGYTF. As DNA, the CDR3 is TGCGCCAGCAGCACCAGTACGGGCTATGGCTACACCTTC.

This clone has more than one count but fewer than ten. The chain employs TRBV19 and TRBJ2-2; maybe TRBD2 (6 bases). Trimming took 8 bases from V and 7 from J, leaving 11 bases between them. CDR3 length: 12 amino acids. Per the germline V gene, CDR1 is LNHDA and CDR2 is SQIVND (reference sequence). The CDR3 spells CASRELIGELFF. CDR3 in DNA: TGTGCCAGTCGGGAGTTAATCGGGGAGCTGTTTTTT.

This chain connects TRBV5-4 to TRBJ2-7, with TRBD1 matching 8 bases. Germline V gene data show CDR1 as SGHNT and CDR2 as YYREEE (reference sequence). J gave up 3 bases and V 6 bases, and 11 bases lay outside the gene matches. The CDR3 loop spans 15 amino acids. CDR3 in DNA: TGTGCCAGCAACAGCCGAGGGGGACAGGACTACGAGCAGTACTTC. Amino acid sequence: CASNSRGGQDYEQYF.

This clone was seen just once. The V gene is TRBV2, the J gene TRBJ2-7, with TRBD1 as a possible D gene (5 bases). The germline V and J ends were trimmed by 1 base and 1 base, with 14 bases remaining between them. This CDR3 contains 16 residues. Germline-derived CDR1 and CDR2 are SNHLY and FYNNEI. CDR3 sequence: CASSEVLWAGSYEQYF. The CDR3 DNA is TGTGCCAGCAGTGAAGTTCTATGGGCAGGGTCCTACGAGCAGTACTTC.

The chain combines TRBV9 with TRBJ2-7; weak D call: TRBD1 (5 bases). The germline V gene has CDR1 SGDLS and CDR2 YYNGEE. The V end was cut by 0 bases, the J end by 4 bases, with 14 bases between. The CDR3 covers 15 residues. This CDR3 reads CASSVGDSPSYEQYF. The CDR3 nucleotides are TGTGCCAGCAGCGTAGGAGACAGTCCCTCTTACGAGCAGTACTTC.

The chain combines TRBV7-9 with TRBJ1-1; D gene uncertain. Germline-derived CDR1 and CDR2 are SEHNR and FQNEAQ (reference sequence). CDR3 length: 17 amino acids. V lost 5 bases and J 2 bases, leaving 21 bases between the germline ends. CDR3 bases: TGTGCCAGCAGCAGGTTTGTAGTCCGAGGATATAACACTGAAGCTTTCTTT. Translation gives CASSRFVVRGYNTEAFF.

The chain combines TRBV27 with TRBJ2-1, with D unresolved. This CDR3 is built from 17 residues. Germline V lookup: CDR1 MNHEY, CDR2 SMNVEV (reference sequence). The V end was cut by 2 bases, the J end by 0 bases, with 14 bases between. In nucleotides, the CDR3 is TGTGCCAGCAGTTTACCCCCGCCGCGGATCTCCTACAATGAGCAGTTCTTC. This gives the protein CASSLPPPRISYNEQFF.

This clone has more than one count but fewer than ten. J is TRBJ2-7 and V is TRBV4-1; D remains ambiguous. The V end lost 5 bases, the J end lost 0 bases, and 14 bases lay between the germline ends. The CDR3 consists of 15 residues. CDR1 and CDR2 from the germline V gene are MGHRA and YSYEKL. CDR3 region: CASSETEYSSYEQYF. CDR3 coding DNA: TGCGCCAGCAGCGAAACAGAGTACAGCTCCTACGAGCAGTACTTC.

The V and J genes are TRBV19 and TRBJ2-7; 8 bases match TRBD2. Per germline, CDR1 LNHDA and CDR2 SQIVND (reference sequence). J gave up 3 bases and V 5 bases, and 3 bases lay outside the gene matches. CDR3 size: 13 residues. CDR3 protein: CASSAGLVYEQYF. CDR3 sequence (DNA): TGTGCCAGTAGTGCGGGACTAGTCTACGAGCAGTACTTC.

The rearrangement joins TRBV2 to TRBJ2-1, with 7 bases matching TRBD2. V dropped 7 bases and J dropped 6; count of bases not matched to a gene: 9. The CDR3 has 14 residues. CDR1 and CDR2 from the germline V gene are SNHLY and FYNNEI. Here the CDR3 DNA reads TGTGCCAGCATTTGGCGGGAGCTAAGCAATGAGCAGTTCTTC. Encoded protein: CASIWRELSNEQFF.

The V call is TRBV6-5, the J call TRBJ2-2, with 8 bases aligning to TRBD2. CDR3 length: 15 residues. Per germline, CDR1 MNHEY and CDR2 SVGAGI. V was clipped by 2 bases and J by 7 bases; unmatched bases: 6. The CDR3 sequence is CASSYDVAGGGELFF. In nucleotides, the CDR3 is TGTGCCAGCAGTTACGACGTTGCGGGAGGCGGGGAGCTGTTTTTT.

The rearrangement uses TRBV18 and TRBJ2-7; D gene unclear. Germline assignment: CDR1 KGHSH and CDR2 LQKENI. Trimming left V 1 base short and J 6 bases short, with 10 bases between. This CDR3 is built from 13 residues. The CDR3 sequence is CASSPRLDPEQYF. CDR3 nucleotides: TGTGCCAGCTCACCACGGCTAGATCCCGAGCAGTACTTC.

The gene calls are TRBV2 and TRBJ1-1; D remains unclear. V was clipped by 8 bases and J by 7 bases, with 17 bases between them. Looked up from germline, CDR1 is SNHLY and CDR2 is FYNNEI. The CDR3 length is 13 residues. This CDR3 is CASRGGASLEAFF. The CDR3 nucleotides read TGTGCCAGCCGGGGTGGAGCGAGCCTTGAAGCTTTCTTT.

This clone was seen more than once but under ten times. This rearrangement joins TRBV5-1 to TRBJ1-2, with D possibly TRBD1 on 6 matching bases. Germline-derived CDR1 and CDR2 are SGHRS and YFSETQ. This CDR3 spans 14 amino acids. V was pared by 3 bases and J by 2 bases, with 11 bases between. CDR3 in amino acids: CASSSDRRNYGYTF. CDR3 coding DNA: TGCGCCAGCAGCTCCGACAGGAGGAACTATGGCTACACCTTC.

The gene calls are TRBV6-5 and TRBJ1-3; no clear D gene. The CDR3 is 14 residues long. The V gene's germline CDR1 is MNHEY and CDR2 SVGAGI. V was clipped by 6 bases and J by 0 bases, with 9 bases between them. The CDR3 coding sequence is TGTGCCAGCAGGCCTTACGGCTCTGGAAACACCATATATTTT. Its protein is CASRPYGSGNTIYF.

The J gene is TRBJ2-1, the V gene TRBV29-1; 8 bases match TRBD2. V was clipped by 6 bases and J by 10 bases; unmatched bases: 5. Germline loops: CDR1 SQVTM, CDR2 ANQGSEA. The CDR3 runs 11 residues. CDR3 in DNA: TGCAGCGTCCCGACGGGAGGGGAGCAGTTCTTC. It yields the protein CSVPTGGEQFF.

The chain carries TRBV28 and TRBJ2-4; TRBD1 aligns across 7 bases. J lost 1 base, V lost 5 bases, and 8 bases had no gene match. CDR3 length: 16 residues. Germline lookup yields CDR1 MDHEN and CDR2 SYDVKM. DNA for the CDR3: TGTGCCAGCAGTCTGGACCTAGGGGGCGCCAAAAACATTCAGTACTTC. The encoded protein is CASSLDLGGAKNIQYF.